This T cell receptor beta chain was found in a study of Graves' ophthalmopathy and Graves' hyperthyroidism. The table lists this clonotype with many counts. An end of the junction differs from the germline gene, which may be a read error. Amplifying from RNA transcripts, the study obtained TCR beta CDR3 regions. An initial RT-PCR round employing HTBI primers preceded a second-round multiplex PCR. One entry per CDR3 protein results from TCRdb running MiXCR on the multiplex PCR reads. The repertoire consists of about 380,000 distinct CDR3 sequences, with roughly 14% occurring once and the leading ten covering roughly 7%. CDR3 length equals 14 residues. The germline CDR1 and CDR2 sequences are SQVTM and ANQGSEA.

This chain links TRBV29-1 with TRBJ2-7, with TRBD2 matching over 7 bases. Sample: peripheral blood. The TCR comes from a woman younger than 30 with stable Graves' hyperthyroidism. CDR3 residues: CSVEDKRGSYEQYF. In DNA, the CDR3 is TGCAGCGTCGAAGATAAGCGGGGTTCCTACGAGCAGTACTTC.